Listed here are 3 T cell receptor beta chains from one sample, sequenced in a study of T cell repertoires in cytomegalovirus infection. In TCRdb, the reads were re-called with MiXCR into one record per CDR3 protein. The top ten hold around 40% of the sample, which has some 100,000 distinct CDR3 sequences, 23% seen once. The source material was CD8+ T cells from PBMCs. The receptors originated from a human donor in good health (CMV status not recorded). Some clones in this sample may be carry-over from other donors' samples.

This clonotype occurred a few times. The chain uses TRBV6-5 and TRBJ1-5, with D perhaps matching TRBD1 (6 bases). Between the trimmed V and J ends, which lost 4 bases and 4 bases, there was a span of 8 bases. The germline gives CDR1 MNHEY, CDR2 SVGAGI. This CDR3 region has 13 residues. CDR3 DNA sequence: TGTGCCAGCAGTTTTCAGGGGAATCAGCCCCAGCATTTT. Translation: CASSFQGNQPQHF.

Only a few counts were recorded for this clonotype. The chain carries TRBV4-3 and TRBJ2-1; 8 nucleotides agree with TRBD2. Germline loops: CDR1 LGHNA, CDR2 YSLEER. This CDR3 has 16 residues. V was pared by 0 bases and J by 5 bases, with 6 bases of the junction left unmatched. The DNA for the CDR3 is TGCGCCAGCAGCCAAGATTGGAGCGGGGGAAACAATGAGCAGTTCTTC. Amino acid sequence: CASSQDWSGGNNEQFF.

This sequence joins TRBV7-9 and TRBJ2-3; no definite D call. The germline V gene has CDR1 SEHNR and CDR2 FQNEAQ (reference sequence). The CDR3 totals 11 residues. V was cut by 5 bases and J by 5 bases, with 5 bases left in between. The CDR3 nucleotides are TGTGCCAGCAGCCCACTAGATACGCAGTATTTT. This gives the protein CASSPLDTQYF.